The entry below gives a single T cell receptor beta chain sequence along with its context. These data come from a study of blood T cell repertoires in COVID-19. Turning to the study itself: There were acute and convalescent COVID-19 samples, and they came from the United States, Italy and Spain. The analysed material was cDNA or gDNA that came from T cells, B-cell-depleted T cells, or PBMCs.

Adults between roughly 18 and 90 years of age took part from under 25 US areas. Only in-frame clones appear in the TCRdb table, and some are missing; sequencing was by immunoSEQ multiplex PCR. The table lists 300,000 to 350,000 clones, around 90% of them singletons. V lost 4 bases, J lost 7 bases, and 7 bases lay in between. This CDR3 region has 11 residues. From germline, CDR1 is MGHDK and CDR2 SYGVNS. The clonotype comes from a woman aged 18 to 35 who had recovered from COVID-19. The sequenced material came from PBMCs or T cells enriched from blood (not recorded which). This chain links TRBV25-1 with TRBJ1-2; D is ambiguous. CDR3 sequence (DNA): TGTGCCAGCAGTGCAATTGTTGGCTACACCTTC. It translates to CASSAIVGYTF.